A selection of T cell receptor beta chains follows, all from one sample in a study of blood T cell repertoires in COVID-19. The repertoire was sequenced with immunoSEQ multiplex PCR; TCRdb's copy has only in-frame clones and lacks some. The table lists under 250,000 clones, about 90% of them singletons, with around 1.2% in the top ten. The specimen was peripheral blood. Receptor source: a man younger than 45 with acute or convalescent COVID-19. The CDR3 runs from the conserved cysteine through the conserved F or W. The D gene is left open where the match is weak. A row's size may be missing; if present it is once, few, many or a size class.

TRBV9	TRBJ2-4	once	-	CASSVDSGRIQYF	TGTGCCAGCAGCGTAGACTCGGGAAGGATTCAGTACTTC
TRBV5-4	TRBJ1-2	-	-	CASSLGSSNYGYTF	TGTGCCAGCAGCTTGGGCAGTTCTAACTATGGCTACACCTTC
TRBV29-1	TRBJ1-2	-	-	CSVAIRDTSWSYGYTF	TGCAGCGTTGCCATCCGGGACACCTCGTGGAGCTATGGCTACACCTTC
TRBV5-4	TRBJ1-6	-	TRBD1	CASSLTGQGNSPLHF	TGTGCCAGCAGCCTTACGGGACAGGGGAATTCACCCCTCCACTTT
TRBV3-1/TRBV3-2	TRBJ1-4	-	TRBD1	CASSQTGGEKLFF	TGTGCCAGCAGCCAGACAGGGGGGGAAAAACTGTTTTTT
TRBV6-5	TRBJ1-5	-	TRBD1	CASSRQGAGNQPQHF	TGTGCCAGCAGTCGACAGGGGGCTGGCAATCAGCCCCAGCATTTT
TRBV14	TRBJ1-2	-	-	CASSPNREVDYGYTF	TGTGCCAGCAGCCCGAATAGGGAGGTCGACTATGGCTACACCTTC
TRBV6-5	TRBJ2-3	-	TRBD1	CATRDRWGSTDTQYF	TGTGCCACTCGGGACAGGTGGGGTAGCACAGATACGCAGTATTTT
TRBV28	TRBJ1-4	-	-	CAALRAVGEKLFF	TGTGCCGCACTCAGGGCAGTCGGGGAAAAACTGTTTTTT
TRBV28	TRBJ2-7	-	-	CASSSSRDLYSDEQYF	TGTGCCAGCAGTTCCTCCCGGGATTTGTACAGTGACGAGCAGTACTTC
TRBV28	TRBJ2-7	-	-	CASSFRPRGNEQYF	TGTGCCAGCAGTTTCCGTCCGCGGGGAAACGAGCAGTACTTC
TRBV5-5	TRBJ2-7	-	TRBD2	CASSLLAGAYEQYF	TGTGCCAGCAGCTTGCTAGCGGGCGCCTACGAGCAGTACTTC
TRBV7-6	TRBJ2-1	-	TRBD2	CASSLASGANNEQFF	TGTGCCAGCAGCTTAGCCAGCGGGGCAAACAATGAGCAGTTCTTC
TRBV9	TRBJ2-3	-	TRBD2	CASSVALAGGAQYF	TGTGCCAGCAGCGTAGCGCTAGCGGGAGGAGCGCAGTATTTT
TRBV18	TRBJ1-1	-	TRBD1	CASSPALQGPNTEAFF	TGTGCCAGCTCACCCGCCTTACAGGGGCCGAACACTGAAGCTTTCTTT
TRBV5-1	TRBJ1-2	-	TRBD1	CASRTGVRGKDYGYTF	TGCGCCAGCAGAACAGGGGTTCGGGGAAAAGACTATGGCTACACCTTC
TRBV5-4	TRBJ1-1	-	-	CASSPNRDGRAFF	TGTGCCAGCAGCCCAAACAGGGATGGTCGAGCTTTCTTT
TRBV10-3	TRBJ2-7	-	TRBD1	CAISPGQGTYEQYF	TGTGCCATCAGTCCGGGACAGGGTACCTACGAGCAGTACTTC
TRBV2	TRBJ1-1	once	-	CASSDRLSEAFF	TGTGCCAGCAGTGACAGGTTATCTGAAGCTTTCTTT
TRBV6-5	TRBJ1-5	-	-	CASSPGGSNQPQHF	TGTGCCAGCAGTCCGGGGGGTAGCAATCAGCCCCAGCATTTT
TRBV7-3	TRBJ1-1	few	-	CASSPSGGSNTEAFF	TGTGCCAGCAGCCCCTCGGGGGGTTCGAACACTGAAGCTTTCTTT
TRBV3-1/TRBV3-2	TRBJ1-4	-	-	CASSQVSSGLGEKLFF	TGTGCCAGCAGCCAAGTTAGTTCGGGGTTGGGGGAAAAACTGTTTTTT
TRBV28	TRBJ1-5	-	-	CASQIEGNQPQHF	TGTGCCAGTCAGATAGAGGGCAATCAGCCCCAGCATTTT
TRBV14	TRBJ2-7	-	-	CASSPRAEYGEQYF	TGTGCCAGCAGCCCGAGGGCGGAGTACGGCGAGCAGTACTTC
TRBV30	TRBJ2-7	-	-	CAWSPGSGTHYEQYF	TGTGCCTGGAGTCCCGGATCGGGAACGCACTACGAGCAGTACTTC
TRBV4-1	TRBJ2-1	-	TRBD1	CASSQGFQGALKYNEQFF	TGCGCCAGCAGCCAGGGATTTCAGGGGGCCCTAAAGTACAATGAGCAGTTCTTC
TRBV7-3	TRBJ2-5	-	-	CASSLMGRNQETQYF	TGTGCCAGCAGCTTAATGGGGCGGAACCAAGAGACCCAGTACTTC
TRBV7-6	TRBJ2-5	-	TRBD2	CASSLGVAGGASETQYF	TGTGCCAGCAGCTTAGGCGTTGCGGGGGGCGCATCTGAGACCCAGTACTTC
TRBV5-5	TRBJ1-1	-	-	CASSWGGPGAAEAFF	TGTGCCAGCAGCTGGGGGGGGCCCGGCGCGGCTGAAGCTTTCTTT
TRBV6-5	TRBJ1-2	-	-	CASSLDAGNYGYTF	TGTGCCAGCAGTTTAGACGCAGGGAACTATGGCTACACCTTC
TRBV18	TRBJ1-2	-	-	CASSPQGLNYGYTF	TGTGCCAGCTCACCCCAGGGGCTGAACTATGGCTACACCTTC
TRBV7-2	TRBJ2-5	-	-	CASTLTRQETQYF	TGTGCCAGCACCCTTACCAGACAAGAGACCCAGTACTTC
TRBV30	TRBJ1-2	-	-	CACHGGYGYTF	TGTGCCTGCCATGGGGGGTATGGCTACACCTTC
TRBV18	TRBJ2-6	-	-	CASSHEQGLAGANVLTF	TGTGCCAGCTCCCACGAACAGGGATTAGCTGGGGCCAACGTCCTGACTTTC
TRBV30	TRBJ1-1	-	-	CAWRNGNTEAFF	TGTGCCTGGAGAAACGGGAACACTGAAGCTTTCTTT
TRBV7-3	TRBJ2-5	-	-	CASSPKGDQETQYF	TGTGCCAGCAGCCCTAAGGGGGACCAAGAGACCCAGTACTTC
TRBV9	TRBJ1-1	once	TRBD1	CASSVTPGQGLTEAFF	TGTGCCAGCAGCGTGACTCCGGGACAGGGACTCACTGAAGCTTTCTTT